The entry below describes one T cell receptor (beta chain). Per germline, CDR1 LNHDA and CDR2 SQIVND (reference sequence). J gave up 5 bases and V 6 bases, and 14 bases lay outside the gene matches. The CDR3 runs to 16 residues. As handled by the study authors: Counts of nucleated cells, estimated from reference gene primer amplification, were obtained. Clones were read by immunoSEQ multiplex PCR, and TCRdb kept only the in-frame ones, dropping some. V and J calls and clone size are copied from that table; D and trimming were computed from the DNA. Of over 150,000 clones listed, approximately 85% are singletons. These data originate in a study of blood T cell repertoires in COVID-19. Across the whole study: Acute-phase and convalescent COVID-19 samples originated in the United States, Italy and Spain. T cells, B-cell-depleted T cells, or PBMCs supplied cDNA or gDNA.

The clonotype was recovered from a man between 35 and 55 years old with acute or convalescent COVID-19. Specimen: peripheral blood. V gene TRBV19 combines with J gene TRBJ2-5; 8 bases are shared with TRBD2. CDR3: CASSSWAGGRAETQYF. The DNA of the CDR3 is TGTGCCAGTAGCTCCTGGGCGGGGGGAAGGGCGGAGACCCAGTACTTC.